This T cell receptor beta chain was captured by sequencing in a study of T cell repertoires in cytomegalovirus infection. On the study more broadly: The public TCR beta signatures pointed to both CMV infection and matching HLA type.

General study points: Clonotype analysis showed dominance of the ex vivo response by HLA-C-restricted CMV-specific TCR beta clonotypes. CMV carriers having the relevant HLA were flagged by cumulative public TCR beta family frequency.

On this clonotype itself: Its antigen is still unknown.

The CDR3 loop spans 14 amino acids. V was pared by 2 bases and J by 3 bases, with 4 bases of the junction left unmatched. Per germline, CDR1 DFQATT and CDR2 SNEGSKA (reference sequence). TCRdb processed the reads anew with MiXCR; each CDR3 protein has one entry. The sample records fewer than 300,000 distinct CDR3 sequences, about 26% being singletons. V usage is TRBV20-1 and J usage is TRBJ2-7; 10 nucleotides align to TRBD1. The receptor was isolated from a human donor in good health (CMV status not recorded). Some clones in this sample may be carry-over from other donors' samples. The material sequenced was PBMCs. Written as DNA, the CDR3 is TGCAGTGCTAGATCCCGGGACAGGGGCTACGAGCAGTACTTC. It specifies CSARSRDRGYEQYF.